A selection of T cell receptor beta chains follows, all from one sample in a study of blood T cell repertoires in COVID-19. Sequencing was performed with immunoSEQ multiplex PCR; in TCRdb, only in-frame clones are kept and a portion is missing. The data contain approximately 220,000 clones, almost 90% of them seen just once; the ten biggest clones take up more than 12%. Sequenced input: PBMCs or T cells enriched from blood (not recorded which). These receptors all come from a man aged 30-40 years who had been exposed to COVID-19. CDR3s include the opening cysteine and the closing phenylalanine or tryptophan. The D gene is left open where the match is weak. Not every row has a clone size; where given, it reads once, few, many or a size class.

J gene: TRBJ1-1
D gene: TRBD1
V gene: TRBV3-1/TRBV3-2
clone size: .
CDR3 protein: CASSQRQGVLTEAFF
CDR3 DNA: TGTGCCAGCAGCCAAAGACAGGGAGTTTTAACTGAAGCTTTCTTT

J gene: TRBJ2-1
D gene: .
V gene: TRBV5-4
clone size: once
CDR3 protein: CASSFNQGGSNEQFF
CDR3 DNA: TGTGCCAGCAGCTTTAATCAGGGGGGCTCGAATGAGCAGTTCTTC

J gene: TRBJ2-6
D gene: TRBD1
V gene: TRBV19
clone size: once
CDR3 protein: CASSRTGAFGANVLTF
CDR3 DNA: TGTGCCAGTAGTAGGACAGGGGCCTTTGGGGCCAACGTCCTGACTTTC

J gene: TRBJ2-2
D gene: TRBD1
V gene: TRBV27
clone size: .
CDR3 protein: CASRPLTGGDVSGELFF
CDR3 DNA: TGTGCCAGCAGACCTCTGACAGGGGGCGATGTGAGCGGGGAGCTGTTTTTT

J gene: TRBJ2-7
D gene: .
V gene: TRBV5-6
clone size: .
CDR3 protein: CASSLVPGYEQYF
CDR3 DNA: TGTGCCAGCAGCTTGGTCCCCGGGTACGAGCAGTACTTC

J gene: TRBJ1-4
D gene: TRBD1
V gene: TRBV5-1
clone size: .
CDR3 protein: CASSRDRADEKLFF
CDR3 DNA: TGCGCCAGCAGCCGTGACAGGGCCGATGAAAAACTGTTTTTT

J gene: TRBJ2-2
D gene: .
V gene: TRBV27
clone size: once
CDR3 protein: CASINRDFVNTGELFF
CDR3 DNA: TGTGCCAGCATAAATAGGGACTTTGTCAACACCGGGGAGCTGTTTTTT

J gene: TRBJ1-1
D gene: TRBD1
V gene: TRBV5-1
clone size: once
CDR3 protein: CASSGTGSEAFF
CDR3 DNA: TGCGCCAGCAGCGGGACAGGCTCTGAAGCTTTCTTT

J gene: TRBJ1-1
D gene: TRBD1
V gene: TRBV7-2
clone size: .
CDR3 protein: CASSLRTGMNTEAFF
CDR3 DNA: TGTGCCAGCAGCTTAAGGACAGGAATGAACACTGAAGCTTTCTTT

J gene: TRBJ1-5
D gene: .
V gene: TRBV6-2/TRBV6-3
clone size: .
CDR3 protein: CASSYRGSQPQHF
CDR3 DNA: TGTGCCAGCAGTTATCGGGGTTCACAGCCCCAGCATTTT

J gene: TRBJ1-3
D gene: .
V gene: TRBV7-2
clone size: .
CDR3 protein: CASGGDPSGNTIYF
CDR3 DNA: TGTGCCAGCGGAGGGGACCCCTCTGGAAACACCATATATTTT

J gene: TRBJ1-1
D gene: .
V gene: TRBV3-1/TRBV3-2
clone size: .
CDR3 protein: CASSQEDSKNTEAFF
CDR3 DNA: TGTGCCAGCAGCCAAGAGGACAGCAAGAACACTGAAGCTTTCTTT

J gene: TRBJ2-3
D gene: TRBD2
V gene: TRBV7-2
clone size: .
CDR3 protein: CASSPSGGASMDTQYF
CDR3 DNA: TGTGCCAGCAGCCCTAGCGGGGGGGCCTCTATGGATACGCAGTATTTT

J gene: TRBJ2-3
D gene: TRBD2
V gene: TRBV5-1
clone size: .
CDR3 protein: CASSLAGGSGGWDTQYF
CDR3 DNA: TGCGCCAGCAGCTTGGCCGGCGGGAGCGGGGGATGGGATACGCAGTATTTT

J gene: TRBJ2-3
D gene: TRBD2
V gene: TRBV27
clone size: .
CDR3 protein: CASTAGGFTDTQYF
CDR3 DNA: TGTGCCAGTACAGCGGGGGGATTCACAGATACGCAGTATTTT

J gene: TRBJ2-3
D gene: TRBD1
V gene: TRBV28
clone size: .
CDR3 protein: CASSSSDRAPKRTQYF
CDR3 DNA: TGTGCCAGCAGTTCCTCCGACAGGGCGCCTAAGAGGACGCAGTATTTT

J gene: TRBJ2-1
D gene: .
V gene: TRBV2
clone size: .
CDR3 protein: CASSVRLISNEQFF
CDR3 DNA: TGTGCCAGCAGTGTGAGGCTCATCTCAAATGAGCAGTTCTTC

J gene: TRBJ2-3
D gene: TRBD2
V gene: TRBV4-2
clone size: .
CDR3 protein: CASSRGLAGGGSTDTQYF
CDR3 DNA: TGTGCCAGCAGCCGCGGACTAGCGGGGGGAGGAAGCACAGATACGCAGTATTTT

J gene: TRBJ2-2
D gene: .
V gene: TRBV27
clone size: .
CDR3 protein: CASSSAAELFF
CDR3 DNA: TGTGCCAGCAGTTCTGCGGCGGAGCTGTTTTTT

J gene: TRBJ2-7
D gene: TRBD1
V gene: TRBV29-1
clone size: .
CDR3 protein: CSVIDRESYEQYF
CDR3 DNA: TGCAGCGTGATAGACAGGGAATCCTACGAGCAGTACTTC

J gene: TRBJ1-5
D gene: TRBD1
V gene: TRBV3-1/TRBV3-2
clone size: .
CDR3 protein: CASSQTGTGGRQPQHF
CDR3 DNA: TGTGCCAGCAGCCAAACCGGGACAGGGGGCAGGCAGCCCCAGCATTTT

J gene: TRBJ1-5
D gene: .
V gene: TRBV10-3
clone size: once
CDR3 protein: CAISEFRGSNQPQHF
CDR3 DNA: TGTGCCATCAGTGAATTCAGGGGAAGCAATCAGCCCCAGCATTTT

J gene: TRBJ2-7
D gene: TRBD1
V gene: TRBV7-6
clone size: .
CDR3 protein: CASSDGTGSTEQYF
CDR3 DNA: TGTGCCAGCAGCGACGGGACAGGATCTACCGAGCAGTACTTC

J gene: TRBJ2-2
D gene: .
V gene: TRBV12-3/TRBV12-4
clone size: .
CDR3 protein: CASTAVVAGELFF
CDR3 DNA: TGTGCCAGCACCGCGGTTGTCGCCGGGGAGCTGTTTTTT

J gene: TRBJ1-2
D gene: TRBD1
V gene: TRBV6-4
clone size: .
CDR3 protein: CATSMDRARYTF
CDR3 DNA: TGTGCCACCTCTATGGACAGGGCTCGCTACACCTTC

J gene: TRBJ2-7
D gene: TRBD1
V gene: TRBV23-1
clone size: .
CDR3 protein: CASSPTFWTGLYEQYF
CDR3 DNA: TGCGCCAGCAGTCCGACGTTTTGGACAGGACTCTACGAGCAGTACTTC

J gene: TRBJ1-5
D gene: .
V gene: TRBV4-1
clone size: .
CDR3 protein: CASSQDLVTPQHF
CDR3 DNA: TGCGCCAGCAGCCAAGACCTAGTCACGCCCCAGCATTTT

J gene: TRBJ2-2
D gene: TRBD1
V gene: TRBV14
clone size: .
CDR3 protein: CASSQEIGQGRSTGELFF
CDR3 DNA: TGTGCCAGCAGCCAGGAAATAGGACAGGGCCGCTCCACCGGGGAGCTGTTTTTT

J gene: TRBJ1-3
D gene: TRBD1
V gene: TRBV7-2
clone size: .
CDR3 protein: CASSSTGDPGNTIYF
CDR3 DNA: TGTGCCAGCAGCTCCACAGGGGATCCTGGAAACACCATATATTTT

J gene: TRBJ1-5
D gene: TRBD1
V gene: TRBV7-6
clone size: few
CDR3 protein: CASSFAAGTALGQPQHF
CDR3 DNA: TGTGCCAGCAGCTTTGCCGCGGGGACAGCATTGGGTCAGCCCCAGCATTTT

J gene: TRBJ2-2
D gene: .
V gene: TRBV6-6
clone size: .
CDR3 protein: CASSRSAGRRNTGELFF
CDR3 DNA: TGTGCCAGCAGTCGATCGGCGGGGAGAAGGAACACCGGGGAGCTGTTTTTT

J gene: TRBJ1-4
D gene: .
V gene: TRBV3-1/TRBV3-2
clone size: .
CDR3 protein: CASSRFYTGNEKLFF
CDR3 DNA: TGTGCCAGCAGCCGCTTCTATACAGGAAATGAAAAACTGTTTTTT

J gene: TRBJ2-1
D gene: .
V gene: TRBV7-9
clone size: .
CDR3 protein: CASSHTGGNEQFF
CDR3 DNA: TGTGCCAGCAGTCATACTGGGGGGAATGAGCAGTTCTTC

J gene: TRBJ1-5
D gene: .
V gene: TRBV18
clone size: .
CDR3 protein: CASSKGGNQPQHF
CDR3 DNA: TGTGCCAGCTCCAAGGGAGGGAATCAGCCCCAGCATTTT

J gene: TRBJ1-2
D gene: TRBD1
V gene: TRBV19
clone size: few
CDR3 protein: CASSISGQGYGYTF
CDR3 DNA: TGTGCCAGTAGTATCTCAGGACAGGGCTATGGCTACACCTTC

J gene: TRBJ1-2
D gene: .
V gene: TRBV19
clone size: .
CDR3 protein: CASSIKRESGYTF
CDR3 DNA: TGTGCCAGTAGTATAAAGAGGGAAAGTGGCTACACCTTC

J gene: TRBJ2-7
D gene: .
V gene: TRBV5-4
clone size: .
CDR3 protein: CASSRITGNEQYF
CDR3 DNA: TGTGCCAGCAGCAGGATCACAGGGAACGAGCAGTACTTC

J gene: TRBJ2-3
D gene: .
V gene: TRBV2
clone size: .
CDR3 protein: CASSPQVGDTQYF
CDR3 DNA: TGTGCCAGCAGTCCTCAAGTCGGAGATACGCAGTATTTT

J gene: TRBJ2-2
D gene: .
V gene: TRBV7-8
clone size: few
CDR3 protein: CASSLDYYTGELFF
CDR3 DNA: TGTGCCAGCAGCTTGGACTACTACACCGGGGAGCTGTTTTTT

J gene: TRBJ1-3
D gene: .
V gene: TRBV5-6
clone size: .
CDR3 protein: CASSSLDRTSGNTIYF
CDR3 DNA: TGTGCCAGCAGCTCCTTAGACAGGACCTCTGGAAACACCATATATTTT

J gene: TRBJ2-6
D gene: .
V gene: TRBV29-1
clone size: few
CDR3 protein: CSIRGGTGANVLTF
CDR3 DNA: TGCAGCATTAGGGGGGGTACTGGGGCCAACGTCCTGACTTTC

J gene: TRBJ1-3
D gene: .
V gene: TRBV7-9
clone size: .
CDR3 protein: CASSFRQGGPTYGGNTIYF
CDR3 DNA: TGTGCCAGCAGCTTCAGGCAGGGTGGTCCAACTTACGGTGGAAACACCATATATTTT

J gene: TRBJ2-5
D gene: .
V gene: TRBV7-2
clone size: .
CDR3 protein: CASSLGFTGYQETQYF
CDR3 DNA: TGTGCCAGCAGCTTAGGATTTACAGGGTACCAAGAGACCCAGTACTTC

J gene: TRBJ2-2
D gene: .
V gene: TRBV2
clone size: .
CDR3 protein: CASSGRGLPTGELFF
CDR3 DNA: TGTGCCAGCAGTGGGAGGGGTTTACCCACCGGGGAGCTGTTTTTT

J gene: TRBJ1-1
D gene: .
V gene: TRBV6-4
clone size: .
CDR3 protein: CASFLRRGRTKNTEAFF
CDR3 DNA: TGTGCCAGCTTCCTCCGTAGGGGCCGAACAAAGAACACTGAAGCTTTCTTT

J gene: TRBJ1-6
D gene: .
V gene: TRBV29-1
clone size: .
CDR3 protein: CSVGGGQSPLHF
CDR3 DNA: TGCAGCGTTGGGGGGGGGCAATCACCCCTCCACTTT

J gene: TRBJ2-1
D gene: TRBD1
V gene: TRBV5-3
clone size: .
CDR3 protein: CARSLMGQGYIEQFF
CDR3 DNA: TGTGCCAGAAGCTTGATGGGACAGGGGTACATTGAGCAGTTCTTC

J gene: TRBJ1-2
D gene: TRBD1
V gene: TRBV6-2/TRBV6-3
clone size: .
CDR3 protein: CASSPNRQGRHYGYTF
CDR3 DNA: TGTGCCAGCAGCCCAAACAGACAGGGGAGGCACTATGGCTACACCTTC

J gene: TRBJ1-2
D gene: .
V gene: TRBV27
clone size: .
CDR3 protein: CASKRESMGGYGYTF
CDR3 DNA: TGTGCCAGCAAGAGAGAATCGATGGGGGGCTATGGCTACACCTTC

J gene: TRBJ1-1
D gene: .
V gene: TRBV11-3
clone size: .
CDR3 protein: CASSLDSGNTEAFF
CDR3 DNA: TGTGCCAGCAGCTTAGACTCGGGTAACACTGAAGCTTTCTTT

J gene: TRBJ2-1
D gene: .
V gene: TRBV27
clone size: .
CDR3 protein: CASSLGSSYNEQFF
CDR3 DNA: TGTGCCAGCAGTTTAGGGAGCTCCTACAATGAGCAGTTCTTC

J gene: TRBJ2-3
D gene: TRBD2
V gene: TRBV7-2
clone size: .
CDR3 protein: CATAGTSGTDTQYF
CDR3 DNA: TGTGCCACGGCCGGGACTAGCGGCACAGATACGCAGTATTTT

J gene: TRBJ2-5
D gene: TRBD2
V gene: TRBV7-2
clone size: .
CDR3 protein: CASSPSGVGETQYF
CDR3 DNA: TGTGCCAGCAGCCCCAGCGGGGTGGGCGAGACCCAGTACTTC

J gene: TRBJ1-3
D gene: .
V gene: TRBV7-9
clone size: .
CDR3 protein: CASSRSTGNSGNTIYF
CDR3 DNA: TGTGCCAGCAGCCGTTCGACAGGAAACTCTGGAAACACCATATATTTT

J gene: TRBJ1-4
D gene: .
V gene: TRBV18
clone size: .
CDR3 protein: CASSPYQHEELFF
CDR3 DNA: TGTGCCAGCTCACCATATCAGCATGAGGAACTGTTTTTT

J gene: TRBJ2-3
D gene: TRBD2
V gene: TRBV4-3
clone size: .
CDR3 protein: CASSQGKVSGGHTDTQYF
CDR3 DNA: TGCGCCAGCAGCCAAGGGAAGGTTAGCGGGGGCCACACAGATACGCAGTATTTT

J gene: TRBJ1-6
D gene: .
V gene: TRBV7-6
clone size: .
CDR3 protein: CASSLAGQNSPLHF
CDR3 DNA: TGTGCCAGCAGCTTAGCTGGACAGAATTCACCCCTCCACTTT

J gene: TRBJ2-1
D gene: TRBD2
V gene: TRBV9
clone size: .
CDR3 protein: CASSVGGVSNEQFF
CDR3 DNA: TGTGCCAGCAGCGTTGGGGGGGTCAGCAATGAGCAGTTCTTC

J gene: TRBJ2-1
D gene: TRBD2
V gene: TRBV27
clone size: .
CDR3 protein: CASIPGGSYNEQFF
CDR3 DNA: TGTGCCAGCATTCCGGGGGGATCCTACAATGAGCAGTTCTTC

J gene: TRBJ2-4
D gene: TRBD2
V gene: TRBV27
clone size: many
CDR3 protein: CASSSRGLADRGAKNIQYF
CDR3 DNA: TGTGCCAGCAGTTCCCGGGGACTAGCGGACCGAGGGGCCAAAAACATTCAGTACTTC